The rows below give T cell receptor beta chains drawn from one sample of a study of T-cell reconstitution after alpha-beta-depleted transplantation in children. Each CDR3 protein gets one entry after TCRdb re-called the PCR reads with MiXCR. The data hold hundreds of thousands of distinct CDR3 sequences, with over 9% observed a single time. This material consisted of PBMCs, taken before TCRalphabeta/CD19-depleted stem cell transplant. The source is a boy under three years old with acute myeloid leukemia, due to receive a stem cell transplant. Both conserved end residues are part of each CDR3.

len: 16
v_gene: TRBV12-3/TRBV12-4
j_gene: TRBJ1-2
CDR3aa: CASSSRRDRAGYGYTF

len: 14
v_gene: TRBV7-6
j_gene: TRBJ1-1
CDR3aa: CASSAGTQNTEAFF

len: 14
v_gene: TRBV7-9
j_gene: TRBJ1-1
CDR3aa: CASSFQVSGAEAFF

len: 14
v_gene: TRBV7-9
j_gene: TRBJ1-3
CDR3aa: CASSLEQRRNTIYF

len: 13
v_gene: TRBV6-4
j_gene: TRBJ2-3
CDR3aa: CASTDRGRDTQYF

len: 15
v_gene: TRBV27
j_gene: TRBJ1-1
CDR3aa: CASSPRRGEKGEAFF

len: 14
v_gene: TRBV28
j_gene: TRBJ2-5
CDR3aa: CASSFPRGRETQYF

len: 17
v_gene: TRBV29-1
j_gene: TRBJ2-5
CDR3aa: CSVVKGNALSPRLTQYF

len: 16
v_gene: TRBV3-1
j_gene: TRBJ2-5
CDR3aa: CASSQEKGTGGGTQYF

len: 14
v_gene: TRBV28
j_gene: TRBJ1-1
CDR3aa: CASSLLAIGTEAFF

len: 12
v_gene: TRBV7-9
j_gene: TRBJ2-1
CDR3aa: CASSLESGKQFF

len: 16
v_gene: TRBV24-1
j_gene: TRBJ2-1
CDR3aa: CATSDSGGWGSNEQFF

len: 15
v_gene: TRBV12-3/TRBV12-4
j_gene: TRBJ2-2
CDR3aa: CASSLITSALGELFF

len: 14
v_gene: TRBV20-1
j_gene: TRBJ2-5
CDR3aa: CSAGVGTTQETQYF

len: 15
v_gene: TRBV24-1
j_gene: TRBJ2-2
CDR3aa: CATSDFRGDTGELFF

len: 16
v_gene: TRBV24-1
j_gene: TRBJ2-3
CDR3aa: CATSDFLDRAPDTQYF